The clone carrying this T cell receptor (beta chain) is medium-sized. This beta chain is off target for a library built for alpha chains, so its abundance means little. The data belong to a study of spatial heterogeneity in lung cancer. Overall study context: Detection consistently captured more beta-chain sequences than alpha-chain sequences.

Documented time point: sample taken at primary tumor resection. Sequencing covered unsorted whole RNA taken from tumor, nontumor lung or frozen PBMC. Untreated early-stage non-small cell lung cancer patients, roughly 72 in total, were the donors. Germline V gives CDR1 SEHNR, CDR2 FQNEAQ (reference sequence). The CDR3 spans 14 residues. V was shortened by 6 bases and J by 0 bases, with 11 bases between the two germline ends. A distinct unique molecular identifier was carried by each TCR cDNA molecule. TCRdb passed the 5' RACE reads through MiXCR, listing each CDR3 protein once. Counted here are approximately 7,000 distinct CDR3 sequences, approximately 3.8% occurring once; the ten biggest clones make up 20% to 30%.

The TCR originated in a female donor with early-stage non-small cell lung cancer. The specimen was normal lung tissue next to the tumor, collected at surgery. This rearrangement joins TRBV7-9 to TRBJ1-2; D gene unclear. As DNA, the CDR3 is TGTGCCAGCAGTTGGGGTTCGTCTAACTATGGCTACACCTTC. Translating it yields CASSWGSSNYGYTF.